This is a list of T cell receptor beta chains from one sample in a study of OX40 agonist ivuxolimab in advanced cancers. Some clones are missing from TCRdb's copy, which holds only in-frame ones; the method was immunoSEQ multiplex PCR. The repertoire consists of roughly 71,000 clones, with 65% to 85% occurring once and the leading ten covering around 0.78%. The material was CD4+ or CD8+ T cells sorted from blood, obtained in a trial of the OX40 agonist ivuxolimab. These receptors all come from an adult with an advanced solid tumor such as melanoma, head and neck, liver or kidney cancer. CDR3s include the opening cysteine and the closing phenylalanine or tryptophan. Each record gives: D gene, J gene, clone size, V gene, CDR3 DNA, CDR3 protein. The D gene is left open where the match is weak. Clone size, where shown, is once, few, many, or a class for clones that have expanded.

d_call: .
j_call: TRBJ2-1
clone_size: .
v_call: TRBV20-1
cdr3_nt: TGCAGTGTGAGCGGATACAATGAGCAGTTCTTC
cdr3_aa: CSVSGYNEQFF

d_call: .
j_call: TRBJ1-6
clone_size: few
v_call: TRBV5-1
cdr3_nt: TGCGCCAGCAGGCCGGACACAGGGCCAAATTCACCCCTCCACTTT
cdr3_aa: CASRPDTGPNSPLHF

d_call: TRBD2
j_call: TRBJ2-2
clone_size: .
v_call: TRBV7-3
cdr3_nt: TGTGCCAGCAGCTTTGCCGGGAGGGGAAACACCGGGGAGCTGTTTTTT
cdr3_aa: CASSFAGRGNTGELFF

d_call: .
j_call: TRBJ2-5
clone_size: .
v_call: TRBV6-1
cdr3_nt: TGTGCCAGCAGTGAGGCCCCTCGCCATCAAGAGACCCAGTACTTC
cdr3_aa: CASSEAPRHQETQYF

d_call: .
j_call: TRBJ2-3
clone_size: .
v_call: TRBV4-1
cdr3_nt: TGCGCCAGCAGCCAATACCCAACCCCTAGCACAGATACGCAGTATTTT
cdr3_aa: CASSQYPTPSTDTQYF

d_call: TRBD2
j_call: TRBJ2-2
clone_size: .
v_call: TRBV18
cdr3_nt: TGTGCCAGCTCACCAAGAGCGGGACGGTCGAACACCGGGGAGCTGTTTTTT
cdr3_aa: CASSPRAGRSNTGELFF

d_call: .
j_call: TRBJ1-3
clone_size: .
v_call: TRBV30
cdr3_nt: TGTGCCTGGAGTGTATTGGGGTCAGGGTACACCATATATTTT
cdr3_aa: CAWSVLGSGYTIYF

d_call: .
j_call: TRBJ2-7
clone_size: once
v_call: TRBV7-2
cdr3_nt: TGTGCCAGCAGCTTAGAGACGGGGGGCGCCTACGAGCAGTACTTC
cdr3_aa: CASSLETGGAYEQYF

d_call: .
j_call: TRBJ1-2
clone_size: .
v_call: TRBV5-4
cdr3_nt: TGTGCCAGCAGCTTAGGCACCGTCTTTAACGGCTACACCTTC
cdr3_aa: CASSLGTVFNGYTF

d_call: .
j_call: TRBJ2-3
clone_size: .
v_call: TRBV4-1
cdr3_nt: TGCGCCAGCAGCCAAGAAGAGGGCTTGACAGATACGCAGTATTTT
cdr3_aa: CASSQEEGLTDTQYF

d_call: .
j_call: TRBJ2-5
clone_size: few
v_call: TRBV7-3
cdr3_nt: TGTGCCAGCAGCTTAAATGGGCAGACGTCCGAGACCCAGTACTTC
cdr3_aa: CASSLNGQTSETQYF

d_call: TRBD1
j_call: TRBJ2-1
clone_size: .
v_call: TRBV19
cdr3_nt: TGTGCCAGTAGTATAGAACGACAGGGGCAGTTCTTC
cdr3_aa: CASSIERQGQFF

d_call: .
j_call: TRBJ1-5
clone_size: .
v_call: TRBV18
cdr3_nt: TGTGCCAGCTCACCAAGGGGAGGGATAGATCAGCCCCAGCATTTT
cdr3_aa: CASSPRGGIDQPQHF

d_call: .
j_call: TRBJ1-4
clone_size: .
v_call: TRBV5-1
cdr3_nt: TGCGCCAGCAGCTTATTTCAGGGGCGGTCGGAAAAACTGTTTTTT
cdr3_aa: CASSLFQGRSEKLFF

d_call: .
j_call: TRBJ2-5
clone_size: .
v_call: TRBV19
cdr3_nt: TGTGCCAGTAGAACCCGGGTGGGCTTAGCGGAAGAGACCCAGTACTTC
cdr3_aa: CASRTRVGLAEETQYF

d_call: TRBD1
j_call: TRBJ2-3
clone_size: .
v_call: TRBV7-9
cdr3_nt: TGTGCCAGCAGCTCCGGGACAGGGGACACAGATACGCAGTATTTT
cdr3_aa: CASSSGTGDTDTQYF

d_call: TRBD2
j_call: TRBJ2-1
clone_size: .
v_call: TRBV11-3
cdr3_nt: TGTGCCAGCAGCTTAGCGGGTGGGAATAGCGGGAGGACGTTGGTGGGTGAGCAGTTCTTC
cdr3_aa: CASSLAGGNSGRTLVGEQFF

d_call: TRBD2
j_call: TRBJ2-2
clone_size: .
v_call: TRBV5-4
cdr3_nt: TGTGCCAGCAGCCTGACTAGCGGAACGAACACCGGGGAGCTGTTTTTT
cdr3_aa: CASSLTSGTNTGELFF

d_call: .
j_call: TRBJ2-5
clone_size: .
v_call: TRBV5-6
cdr3_nt: TGTGCCAGCAGCCCGGCAGAGCTAGAGACCCAGTACTTC
cdr3_aa: CASSPAELETQYF

d_call: .
j_call: TRBJ2-2
clone_size: .
v_call: TRBV2
cdr3_nt: TGTGCCAGCAGCCCGGACGGGGACACCGGGGAGCTGTTTTTT
cdr3_aa: CASSPDGDTGELFF

d_call: TRBD2
j_call: TRBJ2-5
clone_size: .
v_call: TRBV7-2
cdr3_nt: TGTGCCAGCAGCTTACGTCTTACGGGGGGGCCTGAGACCCAGTACTTC
cdr3_aa: CASSLRLTGGPETQYF

d_call: TRBD2
j_call: TRBJ2-3
clone_size: .
v_call: TRBV7-8
cdr3_nt: TGTGCCAGCAGCAGAGGGACTAGGGGTATAGATACGCAGTATTTT
cdr3_aa: CASSRGTRGIDTQYF

d_call: TRBD2
j_call: TRBJ2-7
clone_size: .
v_call: TRBV5-4
cdr3_nt: TGTGCCAGCAGCTTCAGCGGGGGCACTACCTACGAGCAGTACTTC
cdr3_aa: CASSFSGGTTYEQYF

d_call: .
j_call: TRBJ2-7
clone_size: .
v_call: TRBV7-2
cdr3_nt: TGTGCCAGCAGCTTATTAGGTCGAGGTTACGAGCAGTACTTC
cdr3_aa: CASSLLGRGYEQYF

d_call: .
j_call: TRBJ2-1
clone_size: .
v_call: TRBV11-2
cdr3_nt: TGTGCCAGCAGCTTAGCTAGCTTGGGAACCAATGAGCAGTTCTTC
cdr3_aa: CASSLASLGTNEQFF

d_call: .
j_call: TRBJ2-5
clone_size: .
v_call: TRBV2
cdr3_nt: TGTGCTTCTTCCGGGGGAGTGACGGGTCAAGAGACCCAGTACTTC
cdr3_aa: CASSGGVTGQETQYF

d_call: .
j_call: TRBJ1-2
clone_size: few
v_call: TRBV5-1
cdr3_nt: TGCGCCAGCAGCTTACCTGACCGGAAGGGCTACACCTTC
cdr3_aa: CASSLPDRKGYTF

d_call: .
j_call: TRBJ2-7
clone_size: .
v_call: TRBV15
cdr3_nt: TGTGCCACCAGCAGAGTTGAGGACGGGAACTACGAGCAGTACTTC
cdr3_aa: CATSRVEDGNYEQYF

d_call: TRBD2
j_call: TRBJ2-1
clone_size: .
v_call: TRBV19
cdr3_nt: TGTGCCAGTAGTAGGACTAGCGGGAAATACAATGAGCAGTTCTTC
cdr3_aa: CASSRTSGKYNEQFF